These 14 T cell receptor beta chains were sequenced from one sample in a study of sequential checkpoint blockade in melanoma. Sequencing was performed with immunoSEQ multiplex PCR; in TCRdb, only in-frame clones are kept and a portion is missing. The sample lists about 13,000 clones, around 20% occurring once. Sample treatment: randomized to nivolumab then ipilimumab (arm A) or the reverse (arm B). The sequences come from tumor tissue (inferred from file names), collected from a patient given nivolumab and ipilimumab in sequence. The receptors derive from a human donor with melanoma.

The chain joins TRBV14 to TRBJ2-1; TRBD2 agrees at 7 bases. This CDR3 region has 15 residues. The V gene's germline CDR1 is SGHDN and CDR2 FVKESK. Losses at the gene ends were 4 bases for V and 9 bases for J; bases not matched to a gene: 12. The CDR3 DNA is TGTGCCAGCAGCCCGTCGGGGGGTCTTTGGGGTGAGCAGTTCTTC. This sequence encodes CASSPSGGLWGEQFF.

The V call is TRBV6-8, the J call TRBJ1-1; D remains ambiguous. The CDR3 covers 15 residues. Trimming stripped 4 bases from V and 4 bases from J, with 16 bases between. The germline gives CDR1 MNHGY, CDR2 SAAAGT. The CDR3 is CASSSGRPEATEAFF. The CDR3 DNA is TGTGCCAGCAGTTCGGGGAGGCCCGAGGCCACTGAAGCTTTCTTT.

V and J are TRBV6-8 and TRBJ2-5; perhaps D is TRBD1 or TRBD2 (5 bases each). The CDR3 length is 14 residues. V lost 6 bases and J 4 bases, leaving 15 bases between the germline ends. Germline lookup yields CDR1 MNHGY and CDR2 SAAAGT. The CDR3 DNA follows: TGTGCCAGCAGCATAGGTGGGGGTGGAGAGACCCAGTACTTC. Protein sequence: CASSIGGGGETQYF.

The chain carries TRBV14 and TRBJ1-5; 7 nucleotides match TRBD1. Germline V gene sequence: CDR1 SGHDN, CDR2 FVKESK. This CDR3 region has 14 residues. V lost 5 bases and J lost 7; bases outside the gene matches: 8. This CDR3 is CASSSTGVGQPQHF. As DNA, the CDR3 is TGTGCCAGCAGCTCCACAGGGGTCGGACAGCCCCAGCATTTT.

This clone was detected a few times. This rearrangement joins TRBV19 to TRBJ1-1, with D unresolved. V was clipped by 1 base and J by 0 bases, with 9 bases between them. There are 15 residues in the CDR3. Looked up from germline, CDR1 is LNHDA and CDR2 is SQIVND (reference sequence). In DNA form, the CDR3 reads TGTGCCAGTAGTATAGGGGGTGTGATGAACACTGAAGCTTTCTTT. Encoded protein: CASSIGGVMNTEAFF. The whole variable domain, filled in from reference TRBV19 and TRBJ1-1, reads DGGITQSPKYLFRKEGQNVTLSCEQNLNHDAMYWYRQDPGQGLRLIYYSQIVNDFQKGDIAEGYSVSREKKESFPLTVTSAQKNPTAFYLCASSIGGVMNTEAFFGQGTRLTVV.

The chain has TRBV6-8 and TRBJ2-1; 7 bases are shared with TRBD1. The CDR3 is 15 amino acids. V trimming: 8 bases; J trimming: 6 bases; junction bases outside the gene matches: 13. CDR1 and CDR2 (germline): MNHGY, SAAAGT. Here the CDR3 reads CASYPGQLAPNEQFF. The CDR3, as DNA: TGTGCCAGCTACCCGGGACAGTTGGCCCCCAATGAGCAGTTCTTC.

This clone is termed medium-sized. This chain uses TRBV5-1 with TRBJ2-1; D may match TRBD1 or TRBD2 (5 bases each). Germline CDR1 and CDR2: SGHRS and YFSETQ. This CDR3 has 15 amino acids. Trimming cost V 4 bases and J 2 bases, with 13 bases left between them. In DNA, the CDR3 is TGCGCCAGCAGCGCCTCCGGGACCACCTACAATGAGCAGTTCTTC. Protein: CASSASGTTYNEQFF. Together with reference TRBV5-1 and TRBJ2-1, the CDR3 gives the full variable domain: KAGVTQTPRYLIKTRGQQVTLSCSPISGHRSVSWYQQTPGQGLQFLFEYFSETQRNKGNFPGRFSGRQFSNSRSEMNVSTLELGDSALYLCASSASGTTYNEQFFGPGTRLTVL.

By frequency in the sample, this clone is medium-sized. CDR3 in amino acids: CASSPGQLNTEAFF. The CDR3 DNA reads TGTGCCAGCAGCCCGGGACAGTTGAACACTGAAGCTTTCTTT. J is TRBJ1-1 and V is TRBV11-3; the match to TRBD1 covers 7 bases. The CDR3 extends over 14 amino acids. V gave up 5 bases and J gave up 0 bases; unmatched junction bases: 3. Germline lookup yields CDR1 SGHNT and CDR2 YENEEA.

This clone was seen at least ten times. The chain links TRBV11-3 to TRBJ2-7; D might be TRBD1 (5 bases). V lost 8 bases to trimming and J lost 4 bases, with 21 bases between them. The length of the CDR3 is 15 residues. CDR1 and CDR2 (germline): SGHNT, YENEEA. The CDR3 DNA sequence: TGTGCCAGCGGAATTAGAAAGGGGTTAAGATACGAGCAGTACTTC. This encodes CASGIRKGLRYEQYF.

J is TRBJ2-1 and V is TRBV11-3, with D perhaps assigned TRBD1 or TRBD2 (5 bases each). Germline CDR1 is SGHNT and CDR2 is YENEEA. The CDR3 is made up of 15 amino acids. Trimming pared 0 bases from V and 2 bases from J, leaving 8 bases between. This CDR3 is CASSLDRGPYNEQFF. Written as DNA, the CDR3 is TGTGCCAGCAGCTTAGACCGGGGACCCTACAATGAGCAGTTCTTC.

Ten or more counts support this clone. One junction end does not reproduce the germline sequence, and a read error may be involved. The chain links TRBV6-1 to TRBJ2-1; D is undetermined. CDR1 is MNHNS, CDR2 SASEGT, per germline. This CDR3 comprises 14 residues. DNA for the CDR3: TGTGCCATCAGTGAAGGAGCGAGATCCCACGAGCAGTTCTTC. Translating gives CAISEGARSHEQFF.

This sequence joins TRBV6-8 and TRBJ2-3, with D uncertain. There are 13 residues in the CDR3. Germline V CDR1 and CDR2: MNHGY, SAAAGT. Deletions cut 0 bases from V and 3 bases from J, with 4 bases between. The CDR3 bases are TGTGCCAGCAGTTACTCGAAGACAGATACGCAGTATTTT. Its translation is CASSYSKTDTQYF.

The chain couples TRBV19 to TRBJ1-1; D is possibly TRBD1 (5 bases). Germline loops: CDR1 LNHDA, CDR2 SQIVND (reference sequence). Trimming shortened V by 2 bases and J by 8 bases, and 15 bases separated the two germline ends. The length of the CDR3 is 14 residues. CDR3 sequence reads: CASSIMGGSYEAFF. The CDR3 DNA is TGTGCCAGTAGTATAATGGGGGGGTCGTACGAAGCTTTCTTT.

The CDR3 DNA reads TGTGCCAGCAGGGACCCGGCCGGCTACGAGCAGTACTTC. Its protein is CASRDPAGYEQYF. J is TRBJ2-7 and V is TRBV6-8; D unresolved. CDR1 is MNHGY, CDR2 SAAAGT, per germline. Trimming removed 6 bases from V and 3 bases from J, with 12 bases in between. The CDR3 is made up of 13 amino acids.